The next 8 T cell receptor beta chains were all read from a single sample in a study of low-dose radiotherapy and immunotherapy resistance in tumors. Time point specified: after trial treatment. As to treatment: LDRT plus nivolumab, ipilimumab, low-dose cyclophosphamide and aspirin (RACIN trial). Both TCRalpha and TCRbeta chains were reverse transcribed with V-gene-specific primers. TCRs were put through approximately 20 PCR cycles of amplification with Phusion. A constant-region primer and the V-primer adapter served as the primer pair. TCRdb ran MiXCR on the reads and lists one entry per CDR3 protein. The repertoire holds tens of thousands of distinct CDR3 sequences, around a sixth seen once, with 1.4% to 1.5% in the top ten. Specimen: PBMCs, collected after low-dose radiotherapy plus immunotherapy. The receptors were gathered from a male donor with prostate cancer.

This clonotype showed up many times. The J gene is TRBJ1-2, the V gene TRBV6-5, with a tentative D call TRBD1 (6 bases). The CDR3 has 13 residues. Germline V gene sequence: CDR1 MNHEY, CDR2 SVGAGI. V dropped 6 bases and J dropped 7 bases, with 15 bases sitting between them. Here the CDR3 reads CASSLQGVSGYTF. The CDR3 region has the DNA TGTGCCAGCAGCTTACAGGGAGTCAGTGGCTACACCTTC.

This clonotype appeared many times. The genes are TRBV5-1 and TRBJ2-2; 7 bases are shared with TRBD1. This CDR3 comprises 16 residues. Looked up from germline, CDR1 is SGHRS and CDR2 is YFSETQ. With V trimmed by 4 bases and J by 1 base, 7 bases remained unmatched. CDR3 sequence (DNA): TGCGCCAGCAGCGGACGAACAGGGGAGAACACCGGGGAGCTGTTTTTT. It translates to CASSGRTGENTGELFF.

This clonotype was observed many times. The V gene is TRBV20-1, the J gene TRBJ2-1; TRBD1 aligns across 8 bases. CDR1 and CDR2 (germline): DFQATT, SNEGSKA (reference sequence). CDR3 length equals 15 residues. V gave up 4 bases and J gave up 1 base; unmatched junction bases: 6. Written as DNA, the CDR3 is TGCAGTGCTATTAGGAGACAGGGGTCCTACAATGAGCAGTTCTTC. Translating gives CSAIRRQGSYNEQFF.

This clonotype was recorded at least ten times. The chain's CDR3 is CASSSGQGLGELFF. Here the CDR3 DNA reads TGTGCCAGTAGCTCTGGACAGGGTTTGGGGGAGCTGTTTTTT. The chain uses TRBV19 and TRBJ2-2; 8 bases line up with TRBD1. The CDR3 covers 14 residues. Germline CDR1 and CDR2: LNHDA and SQIVND (reference sequence). The junction had 8 bases not matched to a gene; V was cut back by 6 bases and J by 8 bases.

Ten or more counts support this clonotype. This chain uses TRBV20-1 with TRBJ1-1; D remains unclear. V lost 7 bases, J lost 8 bases, and 11 bases lay in between. This CDR3 spans 10 amino acids. Germline V gene sequence: CDR1 DFQATT, CDR2 SNEGSKA (reference sequence). In DNA, the CDR3 is TGCAGTGTGACTTTCAGGGAAGCTTTCTTT. Translation gives CSVTFREAFF.

This clonotype was detected many times. V gene TRBV10-3 combines with J gene TRBJ2-7; no definite D call. This CDR3 is 11 amino acids long. Germline V gene data show CDR1 as ENHRY and CDR2 as SYGVKD. V lost 2 bases to trimming and J lost 10 bases, with 9 bases between them. The CDR3 region has the DNA TGTGCCATCAGTGAGATCGAAGCTCAGTACTTC. Amino acid sequence: CAISEIEAQYF.

This clonotype was recorded many times. The chain links TRBV13 to TRBJ2-5; TRBD1 agrees at 9 bases. The CDR3 length is 14 residues. CDR1 and CDR2 (germline): PRHDT, FYEKMQ (reference sequence). Unmatched junction bases numbered 6, after V lost 5 bases and J lost 5 bases. In nucleotides, the CDR3 is TGTGCCAGCAGCGAGACCGGACAGGGGGAGACCCAGTACTTC. Its translation is CASSETGQGETQYF. The full variable domain, with the rest looked up from reference TRBV13 and TRBJ2-5, is AAGVIQSPRHLIKEKRETATLKCYPIPRHDTVYWYQQGPGQDPQFLISFYEKMQSDKGSIPDRFSAQQFSDYHSELNMSSLELGDSALYFCASSETGQGETQYFGPGTRLLVL.

There are a few counts of this clonotype. A much more abundant neighbour one base away suggests this may be a read error. The chain combines TRBV7-3 with TRBJ2-5, with D possibly being TRBD1 (6 bases). CDR1 SGHTA and CDR2 FQGTGA come from the germline V gene. This CDR3 spans 15 amino acids. The CDR3 spells CANSLFGQPQETQYF. CDR3 in DNA: TGTGCCAACAGCTTATTCGGACAGCCGCAAGAGACCCAGTACTTC.